The present T cell receptor beta chain was sequenced within a study of blood T cells in healthy people across ages. The CDR3 is made up of 16 amino acids. In germline, CDR1 is SGHTA, CDR2 FQGNSA. J gave up 2 bases and V 5 bases, and 10 bases lay outside the gene matches. With a J-beta primer mix and a sample-barcoded 5' primer, a second PCR ran about 7 to 12 cycles. Each cDNA molecule was tagged by a template-switch adaptor with 12 random nucleotides. From the 5' RACE reads, TCRdb called clonotypes with MiXCR, one entry per CDR3 protein. This repertoire shows around 990,000 distinct CDR3 sequences, around two fifths found once; its top ten account for roughly 14%. Findings of the study overall: Unsorted PBMCs prevented conclusive naive versus antigen-experienced comparison. Possibly, changes in expanded clonotypes were confounded because donor CMV status was unknown. Naive T cell percentage by flow cytometry tracked strongly with beta diversity.

This clonotype appeared once. Its antigen is undetermined. The TCR originated in a man aged 18 to 30 in good health. The sample comprised blood. The V gene is TRBV7-2, the J gene TRBJ2-3; 7 nucleotides match TRBD1. CDR3 coding DNA: TGTGCCAGCAGCCCCCACCCGGGACAGACCACAGATACGCAGTATTTT. Its translation: CASSPHPGQTTDTQYF.